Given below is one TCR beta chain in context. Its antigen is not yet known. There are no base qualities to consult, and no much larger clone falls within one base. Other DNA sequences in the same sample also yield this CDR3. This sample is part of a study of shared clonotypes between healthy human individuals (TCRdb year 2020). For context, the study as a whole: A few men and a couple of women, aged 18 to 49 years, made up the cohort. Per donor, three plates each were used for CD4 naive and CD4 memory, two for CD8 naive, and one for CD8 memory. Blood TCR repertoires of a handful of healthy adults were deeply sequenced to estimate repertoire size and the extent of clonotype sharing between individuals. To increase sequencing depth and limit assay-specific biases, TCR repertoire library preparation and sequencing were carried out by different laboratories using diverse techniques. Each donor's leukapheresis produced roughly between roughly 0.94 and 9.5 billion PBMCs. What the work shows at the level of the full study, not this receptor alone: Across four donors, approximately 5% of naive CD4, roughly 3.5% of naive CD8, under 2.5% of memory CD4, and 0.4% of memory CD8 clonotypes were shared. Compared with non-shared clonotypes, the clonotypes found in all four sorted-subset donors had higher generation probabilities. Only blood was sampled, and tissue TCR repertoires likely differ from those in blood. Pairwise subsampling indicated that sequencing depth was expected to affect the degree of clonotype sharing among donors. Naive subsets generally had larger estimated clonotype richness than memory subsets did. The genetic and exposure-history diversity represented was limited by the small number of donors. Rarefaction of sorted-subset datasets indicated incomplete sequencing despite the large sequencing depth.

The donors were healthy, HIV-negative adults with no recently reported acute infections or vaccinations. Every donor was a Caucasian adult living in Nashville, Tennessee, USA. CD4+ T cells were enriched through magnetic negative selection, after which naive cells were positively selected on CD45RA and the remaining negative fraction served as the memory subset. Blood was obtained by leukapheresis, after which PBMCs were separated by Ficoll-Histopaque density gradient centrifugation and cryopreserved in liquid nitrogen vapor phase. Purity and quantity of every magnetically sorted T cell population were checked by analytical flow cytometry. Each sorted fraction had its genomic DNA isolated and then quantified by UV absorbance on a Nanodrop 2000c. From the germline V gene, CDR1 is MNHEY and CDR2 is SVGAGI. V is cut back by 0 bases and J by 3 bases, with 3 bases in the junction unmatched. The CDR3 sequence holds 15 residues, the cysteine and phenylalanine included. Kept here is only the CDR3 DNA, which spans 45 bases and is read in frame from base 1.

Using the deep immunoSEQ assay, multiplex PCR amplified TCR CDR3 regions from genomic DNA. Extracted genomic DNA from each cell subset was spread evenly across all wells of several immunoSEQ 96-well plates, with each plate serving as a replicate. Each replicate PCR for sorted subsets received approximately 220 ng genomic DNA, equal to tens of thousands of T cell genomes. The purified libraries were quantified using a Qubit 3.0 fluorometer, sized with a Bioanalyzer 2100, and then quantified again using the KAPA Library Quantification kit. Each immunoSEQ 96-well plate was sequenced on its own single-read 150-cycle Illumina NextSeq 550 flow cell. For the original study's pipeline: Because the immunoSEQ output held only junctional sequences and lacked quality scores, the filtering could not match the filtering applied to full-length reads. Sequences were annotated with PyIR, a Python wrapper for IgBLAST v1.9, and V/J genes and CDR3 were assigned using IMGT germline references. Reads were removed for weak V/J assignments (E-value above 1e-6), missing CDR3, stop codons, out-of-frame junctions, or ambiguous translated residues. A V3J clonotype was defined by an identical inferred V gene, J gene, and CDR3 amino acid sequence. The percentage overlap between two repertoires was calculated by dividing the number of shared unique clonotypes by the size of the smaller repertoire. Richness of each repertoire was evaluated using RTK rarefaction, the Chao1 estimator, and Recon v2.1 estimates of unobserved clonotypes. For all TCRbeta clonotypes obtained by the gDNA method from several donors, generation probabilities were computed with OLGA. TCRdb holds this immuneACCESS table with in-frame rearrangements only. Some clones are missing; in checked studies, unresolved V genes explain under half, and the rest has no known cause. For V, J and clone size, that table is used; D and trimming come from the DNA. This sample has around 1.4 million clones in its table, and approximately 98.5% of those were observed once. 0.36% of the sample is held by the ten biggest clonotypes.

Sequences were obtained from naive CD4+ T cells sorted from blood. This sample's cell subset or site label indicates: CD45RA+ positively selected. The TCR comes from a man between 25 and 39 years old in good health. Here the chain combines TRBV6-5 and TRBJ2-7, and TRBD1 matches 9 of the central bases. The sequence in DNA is TGTGCCAGCAGTTACTCGGGACAGGGTAACTACGAGCAGTACTTC. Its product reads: CASSYSGQGNYEQYF.